Shown below are 15 T cell receptor beta chains from a single sample sequenced in a study of blood T cell repertoires in COVID-19 (dated by TCRdb to about 2020). The receptor library was made with the immunoSEQ multiplex PCR assay. TCRdb provides this immuneACCESS table in a form limited to in-frame rearrangements. Some clones are lacking; in checked studies, under half of them reflect an unresolved V gene, and why the rest are absent is not known. The table for this sample lists some 250,000 clones; about 88% of them were counted only once. The top ten clonotypes cover about 5.2% of the sample. Sequencing input: peripheral blood. The receptors originated from a woman aged 55-69 years with COVID-19, enrolled during active disease.

The chain joins TRBV27 to TRBJ2-7, with D maybe TRBD2 (5 bases). The CDR3 covers 13 residues. The germline V and J ends were trimmed by 6 bases and 7 bases, with 16 bases remaining between them. In germline, CDR1 is MNHEY, CDR2 SMNVEV (reference sequence). CDR3 sequence reads: CASRRLGSWEQYF. In DNA form, the CDR3 reads TGTGCCAGCAGGCGACTGGGGAGTTGGGAGCAGTACTTC.

The chain is built from TRBV28 and TRBJ2-1; TRBD2 matches 7 bases. The length of the CDR3 is 15 residues. The ends lost 2 bases at V and 3 bases at J; junction bases unmatched: 4. The germline CDR1 and CDR2 sequences are MDHEN and SYDVKM. The CDR3 DNA is TGTGCCAGCAGTTTAGCGGGAGCGGGCTACAATGAGCAGTTCTTC. It is translated as CASSLAGAGYNEQFF.

The chain employs TRBV15 and TRBJ2-1; 11 bases match TRBD1. The V gene end was trimmed by 1 base and the J gene end by 11 bases; junction bases not matched to a gene: 7. The germline gives CDR1 LNHNV, CDR2 YYDKDF (reference sequence). The CDR3 runs to 15 residues. CDR3 nucleotides: TGTGCCACCAGCAGAGCCGGGACAGGGGGTGAGAAGCAGTTCTTC. Translated, it gives CATSRAGTGGEKQFF.

This chain connects TRBV4-1 to TRBJ2-1; D possibly corresponds to TRBD1 (6 bases). CDR1 MGHRA and CDR2 YSYEKL come from the germline V gene. Trimming shortened V by 1 base and J by 4 bases, and 11 bases separated the two germline ends. The CDR3 is made up of 15 amino acids. In DNA, the CDR3 is TGCGCCAGCAGCCAAGCGACAGGCGAATACAATGAGCAGTTCTTC. Residues: CASSQATGEYNEQFF.

CDR3 protein: CASSPRTGWRDTQYF. CDR3 DNA sequence: TGTGCCAGCAGCCCCCGGACAGGGTGGCGTGATACGCAGTATTTT. The chain has TRBV3-1 (or the pseudogene TRBV3-2) and TRBJ2-3; TRBD1 agrees at 8 bases. This CDR3 contains 15 residues. After removal of 4 bases from V and 6 bases from J, the junction contained 9 bases not matched to a gene. Germline V gives CDR1 LGHDT, CDR2 YNNKEL (reference sequence).

The gene calls are TRBV5-4 and TRBJ2-3; 10 bases fit TRBD2. The CDR3 loop spans 18 amino acids. The J segment lost 1 base and the V segment lost 2 bases, leaving 10 bases of the junction unmatched. CDR1 and CDR2 from the germline V gene are SGHNT and YYREEE (reference sequence). CDR3 DNA sequence: TGTGCCAGCAGCTTCCCCGCTAGCGGGGGTCTAGGCACAGATACGCAGTATTTT. Protein sequence: CASSFPASGGLGTDTQYF. Full variable domain (remainder filled in from reference TRBV5-4 and TRBJ2-3): ETGVTQSPTHLIKTRGQQVTLRCSSQSGHNTVSWYQQALGQGPQFIFQYYREEENGRGNFPPRFSGLQFPNYSSELNVNALELDDSALYLCASSFPASGGLGTDTQYFGPGTRLTVL.

This clone appeared a single time. V gene TRBV5-1 combines with J gene TRBJ1-1; possibly TRBD1 for D (5 bases). Trimming cost V 4 bases and J 0 bases, with 13 bases left between them. Germline loops: CDR1 SGHRS, CDR2 YFSETQ. The CDR3 extends over 15 amino acids. Here the CDR3 DNA reads TGCGCCAGCAGCCGGAGCCAGGGCCTGAACACTGAAGCTTTCTTT. This encodes CASSRSQGLNTEAFF.

V usage is TRBV4-1 and J usage is TRBJ2-7, with TRBD2 identical over 7 bases. Germline assignment: CDR1 MGHRA and CDR2 YSYEKL. After removal of 4 bases from V and 2 bases from J, the junction contained 8 bases not matched to a gene. The CDR3 is 15 amino acids. CDR3 sequence (DNA): TGCGCCAGCAGCCTCCAGTTGGGAGGGGCCTACGAGCAGTACTTC. Translating gives CASSLQLGGAYEQYF.

V gene TRBV25-1 combines with J gene TRBJ2-5; the D is unclear. V was shortened by 4 bases and J by 5 bases, with 8 bases between the two germline ends. Germline V gene data show CDR1 as MGHDK and CDR2 as SYGVNS. The CDR3 has 12 residues. CDR3 in DNA: TGTGCCAGCAGTGTGCTACCGGAGACCCAGTACTTC. Protein: CASSVLPETQYF.

The rearrangement uses TRBV27 and TRBJ1-1; 8 nucleotides agree with TRBD1. V lost 6 bases and J lost 0; bases outside the gene matches: 9. This CDR3 has 16 amino acids. Per germline, CDR1 MNHEY and CDR2 SMNVEV (reference sequence). CDR3 DNA: TGTGCCAGCAGACCCGACAGGGGACTCCTGAACACTGAAGCTTTCTTT. The encoded protein is CASRPDRGLLNTEAFF.

The chain employs TRBV7-9 and TRBJ2-1; 9 nucleotides agree with TRBD2. Germline V lookup: CDR1 SEHNR, CDR2 FQNEAQ (reference sequence). The V and J ends lost 0 bases and 1 base, in that order; junction bases with no gene match: 7. The CDR3 sequence is 18 residues long. CDR3 in DNA: TGTGCCAGCAGCTTAGCTGGGAGACTAGCGGCATCCTACAATGAGCAGTTCTTC. It is translated as CASSLAGRLAASYNEQFF. Together with reference TRBV7-9 and TRBJ2-1, the CDR3 gives the full variable domain: DTGVSQNPRHKITKRGQNVTFRCDPISEHNRLYWYRQTLGQGPEFLTYFQNEAQLEKSRLLSDRFSAERPKGSFSTLEIQRTEQGDSAMYLCASSLAGRLAASYNEQFFGPGTRLTVL.

There are many counts of this clone. The V call is TRBV5-6, the J call TRBJ2-2, with 7 bases aligning to TRBD1. The germline gives CDR1 SGHDT, CDR2 YYEEEE. This CDR3 comprises 17 residues. The ends lost 5 bases at V and 0 bases at J; junction bases unmatched: 10. In nucleotides, the CDR3 is TGTGCCAGCAGTCCATTTTCCGGGACAGCGAACACCGGGGAGCTGTTTTTT. Amino acids: CASSPFSGTANTGELFF.

The rearrangement joins TRBV19 to TRBJ2-3, with 14 bases aligning to TRBD2. The germline CDR1 and CDR2 sequences are LNHDA and SQIVND (reference sequence). V shed 8 bases, J shed 2 bases, and the junction held 15 bases outside the gene matches. The CDR3 totals 19 residues. As DNA, the CDR3 is TGTGCCAGTCCTCCGACCGGGACTAGCGGGAGACCCCACACAGATACGCAGTATTTT. Its protein product is CASPPTGTSGRPHTDTQYF.

The chain combines TRBV11-2 with TRBJ2-1; perhaps TRBD2 as D (6 bases). Germline V gives CDR1 SGHAT, CDR2 FQNNGV. The V end lost 8 bases, the J end lost 7 bases, and 21 bases lay between the germline ends. The CDR3 totals 15 residues. Here the CDR3 DNA reads TGTGCCAGCGGGGCCGGGAGACTTGCGAGGAATGAGCAGTTCTTC. It translates to CASGAGRLARNEQFF.

V is TRBV2 and J is TRBJ2-5; TRBD2 is a possible D gene (6 bases). V lost 8 bases to trimming and J lost 2 bases, with 9 bases between them. CDR3 length: 12 residues. Germline V gene lookup returns CDR1 SNHLY and CDR2 FYNNEI. The DNA of the CDR3 is TGTGCCAGCGGCGGACTACAAGAGACCCAGTACTTC. Its protein is CASGGLQETQYF.